This is a list of T cell receptor beta chains from one sample in a study of PD-1 blockade in classical Hodgkin lymphoma. Some clones are missing from TCRdb's copy, which holds only in-frame ones; the method was immunoSEQ multiplex PCR. The sample shows tens of thousands of clones, about 75% of them seen only once. Source: peripheral blood mononuclear cells (PBMCs), taken before the fourth cycle of nivolumab. Receptors originate from a human donor with classical Hodgkin lymphoma. Each CDR3 is given with its conserved first and last residue. The D gene is left open where the match is weak. Not every row has a clone size; where given, it reads once, few, many or a size class.

J | D | V | size | DNA | CDR3
TRBJ1-1 | NA | TRBV29-1 | NA | TGCAGCGGTGTCAGGTTGACCGAAGCTTTCTTT | CSGVRLTEAFF
TRBJ1-4 | TRBD1 | TRBV19 | NA | TGTGCCAGTAGTGCAGACCGGACAGGGGAAGAAAAACTGTTTTTT | CASSADRTGEEKLFF
TRBJ2-1 | NA | TRBV7-9 | NA | TGTGCCAGCAGCCCGCCCGCCAGGGGGGACAATGAGCAGTTCTTC | CASSPPARGDNEQFF
TRBJ2-1 | TRBD1 | TRBV4-3 | NA | TGCGCCAGCAGCCAAGATCTAGGACAGGCCTACAATGAGCAGTTCTTC | CASSQDLGQAYNEQFF
TRBJ1-5 | NA | TRBV7-2 | many | TGTGCCAGCAGCTTAGGATTGGCCCCCGGGACCCAGCATTTT | CASSLGLAPGTQHF
TRBJ2-2 | TRBD1 | TRBV27 | NA | TGTGCCAGCAGGAGAGGACAGGAGAACACCGGGGAGCTGTTTTTT | CASRRGQENTGELFF
TRBJ2-3 | NA | TRBV29-1 | NA | TGCAGCGTTGAAGGGCAGGGATTCACAGATACGCAGTATTTT | CSVEGQGFTDTQYF
TRBJ1-2 | NA | TRBV10-3 | NA | TGTGCCATCCGAGTCGGGACGACCTATGGCTACACCTTC | CAIRVGTTYGYTF
TRBJ2-3 | NA | TRBV6-5 | few | TGTGCCAGCAGCCCATGGGGGATCAGATACGCAGTATTT | CASSPWGIRYAVF
TRBJ2-5 | NA | TRBV4-1 | NA | TGCGCCAGCAGCCAAGGGTCCCTACAAGAGACCCAGTACTTC | CASSQGSLQETQYF
TRBJ2-3 | TRBD1 | TRBV7-6 | NA | TGTGCCAGCAGCCAGACAGGGTACAGCACAGATACGCAGTATTTT | CASSQTGYSTDTQYF
TRBJ2-2 | NA | TRBV6-4 | NA | TGTGCCAGCAGTGACAGGGGAGACACCGGGGAGCTGTTTTTT | CASSDRGDTGELFF